This T cell receptor (beta chain) was documented in a study of T cell changes during pregnancy in multiple sclerosis. Sequencing used immunoSEQ multiplex PCR; TCRdb keeps in-frame clones, though not all of them. The sample has tens of thousands of clones, around 92% seen once. The V gene's germline CDR1 is LGHNA and CDR2 YSLEER. The ends were cut back, 4 bases at V and 2 bases at J, with 9 bases in the middle. CDR3 length: 14 amino acids. This clonotype originated in a female donor in good health, enrolled as a control in a pregnancy study. The chain is built from TRBV4-3 and TRBJ1-3, with D possibly matching TRBD1 (5 bases). The sample here was CD4+ T cells from peripheral blood mononuclear cells, taken after pregnancy. The CDR3 region is CASSRSTAGNTIYF. As DNA, the CDR3 is TGCGCCAGCAGCCGCTCGACAGCTGGAAACACCATATATTTT.